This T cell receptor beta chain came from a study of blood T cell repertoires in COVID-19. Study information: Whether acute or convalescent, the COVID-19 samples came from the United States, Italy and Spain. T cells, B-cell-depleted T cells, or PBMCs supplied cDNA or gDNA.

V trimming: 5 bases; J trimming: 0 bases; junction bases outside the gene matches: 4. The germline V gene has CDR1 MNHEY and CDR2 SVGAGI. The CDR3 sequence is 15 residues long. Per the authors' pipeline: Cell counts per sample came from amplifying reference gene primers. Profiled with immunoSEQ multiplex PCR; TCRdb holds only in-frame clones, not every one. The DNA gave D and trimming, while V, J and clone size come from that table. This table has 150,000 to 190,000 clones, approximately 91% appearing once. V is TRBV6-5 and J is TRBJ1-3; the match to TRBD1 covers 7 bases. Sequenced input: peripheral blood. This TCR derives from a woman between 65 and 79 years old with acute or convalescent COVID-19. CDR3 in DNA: TGTGCCAGCAGTCGGACAGGCGGCTCTGGAAACACCATATATTTT. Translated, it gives CASSRTGGSGNTIYF.